The rows below give T cell receptor beta chains drawn from one sample of a study of shared clonotypes between healthy human individuals. The data were produced by immunoSEQ multiplex PCR, yet TCRdb's version contains in-frame clones alone and is incomplete. The profile shows 650,000 to 700,000 clones, about nine tenths of them singletons. Sequenced material: memory CD8+ T cells from PBMCs. The source is a man younger than 35 in good health. Some clones in this sample may be carry-over from other donors' samples. Each CDR3 is given with its conserved first and last residue. D genes are given only for firm matches. Where a row states a size, it is once, few, many or the class of an expanded clone; other rows omit it.

TRBJ1-2	NA	TRBV5-8	TRBD1	TGTGCCAGCAGCCCGGGACAGGCGATTTATGGCTACACCTTC	CASSPGQAIYGYTF
TRBJ2-7	NA	TRBV30	NA	TGTGCCTGGAGAACAGGGCCCTACGAGCAGTACTTC	CAWRTGPYEQYF
TRBJ1-1	NA	TRBV28	NA	TGTGCCAGCAGCCCGAGACAGCGCATGAACACTGAAGCTTTCTTT	CASSPRQRMNTEAFF
TRBJ2-5	NA	TRBV7-8	TRBD1	TGTGCCAGCAGCCACCAGCAACAACAGGGGCGGGAGACCCAGTACTTC	CASSHQQQQGRETQYF
TRBJ2-7	NA	TRBV27	TRBD2	TGTGCCAGCAGTAAAAGCTACGGGACTAACTCCTACGAGCAGTACTTC	CASSKSYGTNSYEQYF
TRBJ2-7	NA	TRBV29-1	TRBD1	TGCAGCGCTTGGACAGGGATTAGCTACGAGCAGTACTTC	CSAWTGISYEQYF
TRBJ1-2	NA	TRBV4-1	NA	TGCGCCAGCAGCCCCCTTGGGGGACGAGCTAACTATGGCTACACCTTC	CASSPLGGRANYGYTF
TRBJ1-2	few	TRBV7-9	NA	TGTGCCAGCAGCTTGGCAGACCACTATGGCTACACCTTC	CASSLADHYGYTF
TRBJ2-1	once	TRBV7-2	NA	TGTGCCAGCAGCTCCAGGACCGCTGAGCAGTTCTTC	CASSSRTAEQFF
TRBJ1-1	NA	TRBV7-8	NA	TGTGCCAGCAGCTCGAAGCGACAGGCGAAGAACACTGAAGCTTTCTTT	CASSSKRQAKNTEAFF
TRBJ2-1	NA	TRBV9	TRBD2	TGTGCCAGCACTCCTAGCGGGAGTCCCAATGAGCAGTTCTTC	CASTPSGSPNEQFF
TRBJ1-2	NA	TRBV27	NA	TGTGCCAGCAGTTTATCGGCGGGAAACTATGGCTACACCTTC	CASSLSAGNYGYTF
TRBJ2-7	NA	TRBV14	NA	TGTGCCAGCAGCCAGGGCCGGGGGACAGCCTACGAGCAGTACTTC	CASSQGRGTAYEQYF
TRBJ2-5	NA	TRBV11-2	TRBD2	TGTGCCAGCAGCTTGGCTCCGGGACTACCTCAAGAGACCCAGTACTTC	CASSLAPGLPQETQYF
TRBJ2-2	NA	TRBV11-2	NA	TGTGCCAGCAGCCCCGGACGGACCCATCTACACACCGGGGAGCTGTTTTTT	CASSPGRTHLHTGELFF
TRBJ1-3	NA	TRBV12-5	NA	TGTGCTAGTGGTTCCTCGGACAGAACTGGAAACACCATATATTTT	CASGSSDRTGNTIYF
TRBJ2-1	NA	TRBV19	TRBD1	TGTGCCAGTAGTATGGCAGGGGGCTTGGGCAATGAGCAGTTCTTC	CASSMAGGLGNEQFF
TRBJ1-1	NA	TRBV27	NA	TGTGCCAGCAGTTTATCGGTGAGGGCACCTGGGGCTTTCTTT	CASSLSVRAPGAFF
TRBJ2-1	NA	TRBV27	NA	TGTGCCAGCAGTTTATCAGGCGTAAGGGAGCAGTTCTTC	CASSLSGVREQFF
TRBJ2-1	NA	TRBV27	TRBD2	TGTGCCAGCAGCGCTAGCGGGAGTTCCTACAATGAGCAGTTCTTC	CASSASGSSYNEQFF